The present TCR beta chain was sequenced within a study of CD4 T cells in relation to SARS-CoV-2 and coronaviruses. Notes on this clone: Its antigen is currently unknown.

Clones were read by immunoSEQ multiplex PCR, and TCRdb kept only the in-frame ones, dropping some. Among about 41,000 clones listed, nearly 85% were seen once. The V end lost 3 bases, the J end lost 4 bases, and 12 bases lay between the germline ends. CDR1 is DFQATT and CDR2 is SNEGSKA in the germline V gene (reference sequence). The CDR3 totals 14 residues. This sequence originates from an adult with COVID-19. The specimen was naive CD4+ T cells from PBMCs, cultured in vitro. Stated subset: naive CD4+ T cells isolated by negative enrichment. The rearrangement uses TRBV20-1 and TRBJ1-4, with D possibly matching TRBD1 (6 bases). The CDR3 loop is CSASNTGHNEKLFF. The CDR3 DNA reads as TGCAGTGCTAGTAATACGGGACATAATGAAAAACTGTTTTTT.